The T cell receptor (beta chain) described here comes from a study of blood T cell repertoires in COVID-19. Looking at the study overall: Acute-phase and convalescent COVID-19 samples originated in the United States, Italy and Spain.

Profiling relied on immunoSEQ multiplex PCR, and the TCRdb table lists in-frame clones only, not all of them. Seen here are more than 150,000 clones, about 83% observed once, and the top ten hold 0.88%. The V gene's germline CDR1 is SGHRS and CDR2 YFSETQ. V shed 6 bases and J shed 6 bases, with 11 bases lying between them. There are 12 residues in the CDR3. The clonotype was recovered from a woman younger than 30 who had recovered from COVID-19. This chain joins TRBV5-1 and TRBJ2-3, with D tentatively TRBD2 (5 bases). Sequencing input: peripheral blood. The CDR3 here is CASNRGPDTQYF. CDR3 DNA: TGCGCCAGCAACAGAGGGCCGGATACGCAGTATTTT. Variable domain in full (rest from reference TRBV5-1 and TRBJ2-3): KAGVTQTPRYLIKTRGQQVTLSCSPISGHRSVSWYQQTPGQGLQFLFEYFSETQRNKGNFPGRFSGRQFSNSRSEMNVSTLELGDSALYLCASNRGPDTQYFGPGTRLTVL.